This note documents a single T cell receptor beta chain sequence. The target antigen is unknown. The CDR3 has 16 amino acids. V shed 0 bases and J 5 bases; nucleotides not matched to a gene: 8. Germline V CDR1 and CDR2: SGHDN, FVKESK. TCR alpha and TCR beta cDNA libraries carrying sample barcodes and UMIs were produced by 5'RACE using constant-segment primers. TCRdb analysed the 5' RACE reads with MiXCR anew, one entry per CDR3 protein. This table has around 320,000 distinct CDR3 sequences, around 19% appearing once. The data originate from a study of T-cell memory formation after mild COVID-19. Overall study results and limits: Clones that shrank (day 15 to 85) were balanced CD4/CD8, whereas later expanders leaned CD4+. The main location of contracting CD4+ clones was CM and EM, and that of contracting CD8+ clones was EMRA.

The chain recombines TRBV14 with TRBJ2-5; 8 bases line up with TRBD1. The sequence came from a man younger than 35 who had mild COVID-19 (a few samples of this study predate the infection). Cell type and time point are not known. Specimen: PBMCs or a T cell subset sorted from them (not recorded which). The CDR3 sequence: CASSQEYAGGQETQYF. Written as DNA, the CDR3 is TGTGCCAGCAGCCAAGAGTATGCAGGGGGCCAGGAGACCCAGTACTTC.